This is a list of T cell receptor beta chains from one sample in a study of shared clonotypes between healthy human individuals. Repertoires were generated with immunoSEQ multiplex PCR, while TCRdb's copy carries only in-frame clones and drops some. This table has 950,000 to 1,300,000 clones, 75% appearing once. Sequenced input: memory CD4+ T cells sorted from blood. The receptors were gathered from a man between 18 and 29 years old in good health. Both conserved end residues are part of each CDR3. The D gene is left open where the match is weak. Rows may omit the clone size; those that give it use once, few, many or a size class.

D	V	J	size	CDR3	DNA
NA	TRBV5-1	TRBJ2-3	few	CASSAGGQISTDTQYF	TGCGCCAGCAGCGCGGGGGGACAGATAAGCACAGATACGCAGTATTTT
NA	TRBV7-9	TRBJ2-1	NA	CASSPIPSIKGNEQFF	TGTGCCAGCAGTCCCATTCCGTCCATTAAGGGCAATGAGCAGTTCTTC
TRBD1	TRBV30	TRBJ2-7	NA	CAWSVRVDRPPYEQYF	TGTGCCTGGAGTGTTAGAGTGGACAGGCCCCCCTACGAGCAGTACTTC
TRBD1	TRBV6-5	TRBJ2-7	NA	CASSYSVQGGEQYF	TGTGCCAGCAGTTACTCGGTACAGGGGGGCGAGCAGTACTTC
TRBD2	TRBV7-9	TRBJ2-1	NA	CASSLGILAGVREQFF	TGTGCCAGCAGCTTAGGAATCCTAGCGGGAGTACGGGAGCAGTTCTTC
TRBD1	TRBV10-3	TRBJ1-2	NA	CAISESTGTGYTF	TGTGCCATCAGTGAGTCGACAGGGACCGGCTACACCTTC
NA	TRBV2	TRBJ2-7	NA	CASSEFFSGHEQYF	TGTGCCAGCAGTGAGTTTTTTTCAGGGCACGAGCAGTACTTC
NA	TRBV5-1	TRBJ1-1	few	CASSLAFQSEAFF	TGCGCCAGCAGCTTGGCTTTCCAGTCTGAAGCTTTCTTT
NA	TRBV14	TRBJ1-1	NA	CASSQATRGRAFF	TGTGCCAGCAGCCAAGCCACCCGGGGGAGGGCTTTCTTT
NA	TRBV30	TRBJ2-5	NA	CASKRGEETQYF	TGTGCCTCCAAACGGGGAGAAGAGACCCAGTACTTC